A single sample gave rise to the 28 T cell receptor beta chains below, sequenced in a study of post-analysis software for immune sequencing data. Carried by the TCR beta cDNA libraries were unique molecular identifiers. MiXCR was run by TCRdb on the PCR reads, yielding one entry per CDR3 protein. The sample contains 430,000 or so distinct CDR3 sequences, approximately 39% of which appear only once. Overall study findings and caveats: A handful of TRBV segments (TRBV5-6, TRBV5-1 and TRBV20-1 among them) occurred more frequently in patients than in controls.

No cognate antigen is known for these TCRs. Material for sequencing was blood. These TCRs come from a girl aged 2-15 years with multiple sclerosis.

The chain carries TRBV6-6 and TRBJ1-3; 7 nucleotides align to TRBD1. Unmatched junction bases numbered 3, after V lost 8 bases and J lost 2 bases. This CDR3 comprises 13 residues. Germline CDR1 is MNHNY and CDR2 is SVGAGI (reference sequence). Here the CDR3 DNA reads TGTGCCAGCGGAGACAGGGCTGGAAACACCATATATTTT. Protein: CASGDRAGNTIYF.

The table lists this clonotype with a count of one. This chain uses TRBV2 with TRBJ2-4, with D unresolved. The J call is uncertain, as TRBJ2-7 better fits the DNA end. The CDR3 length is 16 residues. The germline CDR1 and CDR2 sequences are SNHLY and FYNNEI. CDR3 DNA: TGTGCCACCGACGGCTTGGCGGCGGAGCAAAGCTACGAGCAGTACTTC. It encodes CATDGLAAEQSYEQYF.

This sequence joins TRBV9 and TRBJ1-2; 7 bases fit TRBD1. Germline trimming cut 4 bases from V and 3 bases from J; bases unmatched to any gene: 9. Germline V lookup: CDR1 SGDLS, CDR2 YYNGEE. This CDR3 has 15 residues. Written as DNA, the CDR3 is TGTGCCAGCAGCCCAGGACAGGTCACGGACTATGGCTACACCTTC. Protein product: CASSPGQVTDYGYTF. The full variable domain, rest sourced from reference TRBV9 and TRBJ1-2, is DSGVTQTPKHLITATGQRVTLRCSPRSGDLSVYWYQQSLDQGLQFLIQYYNGEERAKGNILERFSAQQFPDLHSELNLSSLELGDSALYFCASSPGQVTDYGYTFGSGTRLTVV.

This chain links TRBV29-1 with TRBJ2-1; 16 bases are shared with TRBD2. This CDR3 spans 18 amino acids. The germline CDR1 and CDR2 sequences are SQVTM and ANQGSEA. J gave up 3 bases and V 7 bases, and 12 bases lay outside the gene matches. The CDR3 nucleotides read TGCAGCGGATCGGGACTAGCGGGAGGGCCTTGGAACTACAATGAGCAGTTCTTC. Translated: CSGSGLAGGPWNYNEQFF.

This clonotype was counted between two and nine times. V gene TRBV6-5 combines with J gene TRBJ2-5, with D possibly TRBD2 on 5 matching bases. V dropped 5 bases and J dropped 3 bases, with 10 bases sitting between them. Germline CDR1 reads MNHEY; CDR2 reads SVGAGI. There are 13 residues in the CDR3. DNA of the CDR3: TGTGCCAGCAGTATAACTAGTGAAGAGACCCAGTACTTC. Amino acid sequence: CASSITSEETQYF.

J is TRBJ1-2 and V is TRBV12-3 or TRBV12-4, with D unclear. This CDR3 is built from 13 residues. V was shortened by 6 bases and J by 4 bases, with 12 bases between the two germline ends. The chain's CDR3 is CASSPQVLYGYTF. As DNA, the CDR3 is TGTGCCAGCAGCCCTCAGGTTCTCTATGGCTACACCTTC.

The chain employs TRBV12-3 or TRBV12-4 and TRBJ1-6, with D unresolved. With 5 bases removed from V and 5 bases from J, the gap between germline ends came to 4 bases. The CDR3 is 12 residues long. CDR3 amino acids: CASSTNNSPLHF. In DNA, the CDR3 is TGTGCCAGCAGTACCAATAATTCACCCCTCCACTTT.

The CDR3 loop is CASRAIDSYNEQFF. In DNA form, the CDR3 reads TGTGCCAGCAGAGCTATCGACTCCTACAATGAGCAGTTCTTC. This chain links TRBV27 with TRBJ2-1; D is unresolved. The ends were cut back, 6 bases at V and 0 bases at J, with 9 bases in the middle. The germline V gene encodes CDR1 MNHEY and CDR2 SMNVEV (reference sequence). This CDR3 is built from 14 residues.

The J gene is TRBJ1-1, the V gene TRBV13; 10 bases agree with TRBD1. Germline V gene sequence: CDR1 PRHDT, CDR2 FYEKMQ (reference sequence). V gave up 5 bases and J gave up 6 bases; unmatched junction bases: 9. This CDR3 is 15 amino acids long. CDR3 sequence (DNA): TGTGCCAGCAGCCTACGCGGGACAGGGGCGGCTGAAGCTTTCTTT. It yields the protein CASSLRGTGAAEAFF.

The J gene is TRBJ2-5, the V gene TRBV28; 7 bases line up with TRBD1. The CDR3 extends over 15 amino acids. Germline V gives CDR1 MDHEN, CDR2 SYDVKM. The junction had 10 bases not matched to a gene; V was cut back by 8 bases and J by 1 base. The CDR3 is CASEDQGDLQETQYF. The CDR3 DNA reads TGTGCCAGCGAGGACCAGGGGGACCTCCAAGAGACCCAGTACTTC.

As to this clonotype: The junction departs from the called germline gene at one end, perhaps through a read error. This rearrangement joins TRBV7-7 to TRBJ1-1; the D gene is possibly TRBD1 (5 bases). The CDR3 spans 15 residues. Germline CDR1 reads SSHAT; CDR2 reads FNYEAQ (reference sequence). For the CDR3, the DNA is TGTGCTAGCAGCCCCGTCGGGACCATGAACACTGAAGCTTTCTTT. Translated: CASSPVGTMNTEAFF.

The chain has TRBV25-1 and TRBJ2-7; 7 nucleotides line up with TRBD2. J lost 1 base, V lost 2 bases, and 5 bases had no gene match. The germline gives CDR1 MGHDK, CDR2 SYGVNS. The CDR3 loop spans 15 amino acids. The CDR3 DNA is TGTGCCAGCAGTGAAAGGCTAGCGGTTTCCTACGAGCAGTACTTC. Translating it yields CASSERLAVSYEQYF.

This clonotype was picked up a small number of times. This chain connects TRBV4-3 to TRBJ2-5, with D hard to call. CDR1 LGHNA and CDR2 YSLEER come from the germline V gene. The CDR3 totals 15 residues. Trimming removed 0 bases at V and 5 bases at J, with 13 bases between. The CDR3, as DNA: TGCGCCAGCAGCCAAGATCCTGCCGCTGGGGAGACCCAGTACTTC. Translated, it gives CASSQDPAAGETQYF.

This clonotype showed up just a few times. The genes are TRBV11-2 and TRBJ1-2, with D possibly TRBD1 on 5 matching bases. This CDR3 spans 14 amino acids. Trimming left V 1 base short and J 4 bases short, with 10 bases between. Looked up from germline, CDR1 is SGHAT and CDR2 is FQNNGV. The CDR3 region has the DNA TGTGCCAGCAGCTTAGTTGTGGGGGGCTATGGCTACACCTTC. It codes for CASSLVVGGYGYTF.

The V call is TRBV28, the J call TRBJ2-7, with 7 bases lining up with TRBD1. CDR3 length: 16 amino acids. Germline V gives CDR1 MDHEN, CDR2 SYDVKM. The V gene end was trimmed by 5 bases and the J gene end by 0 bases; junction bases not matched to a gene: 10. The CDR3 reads CASSVDRAKSSYEQYF. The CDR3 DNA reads TGTGCCAGCAGTGTCGACAGGGCCAAAAGCTCCTACGAGCAGTACTTC.

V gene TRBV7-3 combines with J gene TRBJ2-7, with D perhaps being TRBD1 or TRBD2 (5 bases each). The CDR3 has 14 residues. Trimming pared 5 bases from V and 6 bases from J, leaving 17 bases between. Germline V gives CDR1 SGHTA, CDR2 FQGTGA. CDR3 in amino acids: CASSPNAGTGEQYF. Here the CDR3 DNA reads TGTGCCAGCAGCCCTAACGCAGGGACGGGCGAGCAGTACTTC.

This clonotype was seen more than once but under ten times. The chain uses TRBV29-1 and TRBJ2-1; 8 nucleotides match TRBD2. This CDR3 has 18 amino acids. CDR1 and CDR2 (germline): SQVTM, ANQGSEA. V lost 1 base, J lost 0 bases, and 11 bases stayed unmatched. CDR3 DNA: TGCAGCGTTGAAGGTCGCTTTGCGGGAGGCATCTCCTACAATGAGCAGTTCTTC. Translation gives CSVEGRFAGGISYNEQFF.

The CDR3 DNA reads as TGTGCCACCCTGCTACTGGACGCGAACTATGGCTACACCTTC. It specifies CATLLLDANYGYTF. The chain uses TRBV28 and TRBJ1-2; no reliable D call. This CDR3 region has 14 residues. CDR1 is MDHEN and CDR2 is SYDVKM in the germline V gene. Trimming pared 10 bases from V and 2 bases from J, leaving 17 bases between.

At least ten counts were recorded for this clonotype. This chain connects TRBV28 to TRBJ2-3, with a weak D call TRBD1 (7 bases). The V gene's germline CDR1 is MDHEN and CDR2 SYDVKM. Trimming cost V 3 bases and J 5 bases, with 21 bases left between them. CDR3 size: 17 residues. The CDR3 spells CASSFQQTGWGEDTQYF. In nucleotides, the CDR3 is TGTGCCAGCAGTTTCCAGCAGACAGGGTGGGGGGAAGATACGCAGTATTTT.

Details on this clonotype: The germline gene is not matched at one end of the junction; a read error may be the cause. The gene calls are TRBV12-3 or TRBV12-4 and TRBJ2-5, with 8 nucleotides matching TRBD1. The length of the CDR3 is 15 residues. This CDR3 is CAGSTPIDRGETQYF. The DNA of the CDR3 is TGTGCCGGCAGCACCCCCATCGACAGGGGTGAGACCCAGTACTTC.

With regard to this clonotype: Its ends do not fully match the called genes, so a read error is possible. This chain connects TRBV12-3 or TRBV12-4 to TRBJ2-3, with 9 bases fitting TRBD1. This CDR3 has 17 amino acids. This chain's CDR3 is CASSLHGTGTLTDAQYF. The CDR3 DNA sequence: TGTGCCAGCAGTCTACATGGGACAGGGACGTTAACAGATGCGCAGTATTTT.

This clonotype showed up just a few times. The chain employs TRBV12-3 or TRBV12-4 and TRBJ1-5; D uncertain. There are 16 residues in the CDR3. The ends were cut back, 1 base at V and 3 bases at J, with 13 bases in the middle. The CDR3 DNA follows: TGTGCCAGCAGTTTAGTTCAGCTTCACCTCAATCAGCCCCAGCATTTT. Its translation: CASSLVQLHLNQPQHF.

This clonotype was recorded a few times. CDR3 protein: CASSFRPYGYTF. CDR3 DNA sequence: TGTGCCAGCAGCTTCCGACCCTATGGCTACACCTTC. The chain employs TRBV7-9 and TRBJ1-2; D unresolved. Between the trimmed V and J ends, which lost 3 bases and 4 bases, there was a span of 6 bases. CDR1 is SEHNR, CDR2 FQNEAQ, per germline (reference sequence). This CDR3 comprises 12 residues.

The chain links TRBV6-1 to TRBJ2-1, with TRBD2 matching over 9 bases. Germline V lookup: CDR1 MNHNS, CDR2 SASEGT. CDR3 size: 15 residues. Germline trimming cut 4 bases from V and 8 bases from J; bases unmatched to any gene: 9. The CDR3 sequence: CASSAFEVAGDEQFF. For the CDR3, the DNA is TGTGCCAGCAGTGCGTTCGAAGTAGCGGGAGATGAGCAGTTCTTC.

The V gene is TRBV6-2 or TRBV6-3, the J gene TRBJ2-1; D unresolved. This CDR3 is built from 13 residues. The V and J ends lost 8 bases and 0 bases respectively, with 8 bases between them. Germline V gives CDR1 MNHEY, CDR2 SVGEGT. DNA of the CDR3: TGTGCCAGCCTAAAGAGCTCCTACAATGAGCAGTTCTTC. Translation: CASLKSSYNEQFF.

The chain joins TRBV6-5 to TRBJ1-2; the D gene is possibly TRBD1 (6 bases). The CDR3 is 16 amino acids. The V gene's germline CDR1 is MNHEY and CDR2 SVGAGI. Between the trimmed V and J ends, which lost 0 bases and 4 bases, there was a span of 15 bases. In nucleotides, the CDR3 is TGTGCCAGCAGTTACTCGCAAGGGGGAGGATGCTATGGCTACACCTTC. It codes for CASSYSQGGGCYGYTF.

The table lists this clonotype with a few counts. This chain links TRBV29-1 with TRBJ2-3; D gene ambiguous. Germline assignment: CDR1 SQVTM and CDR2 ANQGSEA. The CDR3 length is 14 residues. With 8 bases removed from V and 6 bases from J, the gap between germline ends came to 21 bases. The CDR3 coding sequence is TGCAGCTTCCGGGCCCAGCTCGATATGGATACGCAGTATTTT. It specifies CSFRAQLDMDTQYF.

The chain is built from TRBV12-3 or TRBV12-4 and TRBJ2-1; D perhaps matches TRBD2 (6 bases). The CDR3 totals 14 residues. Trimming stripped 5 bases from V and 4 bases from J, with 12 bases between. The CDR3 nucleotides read TGTGCCAGCAGTCGCGGGATCACTTACAATGAGCAGTTCTTC. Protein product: CASSRGITYNEQFF.